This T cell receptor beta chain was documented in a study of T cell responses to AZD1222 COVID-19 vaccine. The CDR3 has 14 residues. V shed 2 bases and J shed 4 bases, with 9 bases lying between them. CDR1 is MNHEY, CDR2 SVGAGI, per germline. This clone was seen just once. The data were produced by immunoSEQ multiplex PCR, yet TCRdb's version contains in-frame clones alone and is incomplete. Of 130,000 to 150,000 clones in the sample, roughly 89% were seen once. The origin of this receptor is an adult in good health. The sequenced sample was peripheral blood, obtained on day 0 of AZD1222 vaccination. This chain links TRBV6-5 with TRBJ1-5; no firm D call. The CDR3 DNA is TGTGCCAGCAGTTACGGGATCGGAAATCAGCCCCAGCATTTT. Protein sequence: CASSYGIGNQPQHF.